These 31 T cell receptor beta chains were all obtained from the same sample, sequenced in a study of OX40 agonist ivuxolimab in advanced cancers. Clones were sequenced by immunoSEQ multiplex PCR, and TCRdb holds only the in-frame ones, with some missing. The repertoire consists of fewer than 80,000 clones, with 85% to 90% occurring once and the leading ten covering under 7.5%. Source: CD4+ or CD8+ T cells sorted from blood, taken in a trial of the OX40 agonist ivuxolimab. These TCRs come from an adult with an advanced solid tumor such as melanoma, head and neck, liver or kidney cancer.

The CDR3 sequence: CASSPAGGQPQHF. The CDR3 DNA reads TGTGCCAGCAGCCCCGCAGGCGGTCAGCCCCAGCATTTT. The chain joins TRBV6-5 to TRBJ1-5; D is undetermined. The germline V gene encodes CDR1 MNHEY and CDR2 SVGAGI. This CDR3 is 13 amino acids long. V was trimmed by 6 bases and J by 6 bases, leaving 12 bases between them.

This chain uses TRBV5-5 with TRBJ2-3; no clear D gene. V was trimmed by 7 bases and J by 0 bases, leaving 15 bases between them. The CDR3 runs to 15 residues. Germline lookup yields CDR1 SGHKS and CDR2 YYEKEE (reference sequence). The DNA for the CDR3 is TGTGCCAGCCGTCTTGGGCAGACTAGCACAGATACGCAGTATTTT. Its protein is CASRLGQTSTDTQYF.

This clone is labeled as large. The chain recombines TRBV4-1 with TRBJ1-5, with no clear D. In germline, CDR1 is MGHRA, CDR2 YSYEKL. This CDR3 contains 16 residues. Trimming cost V 0 bases and J 4 bases, with 13 bases left between them. Written as DNA, the CDR3 is TGCGCCAGCAGCCAAGACGTCGACACCTTTAATCAGCCCCAGCATTTT. It specifies CASSQDVDTFNQPQHF.

The J gene is TRBJ1-4, the V gene TRBV27, with D possibly TRBD1 on 6 matching bases. V lost 3 bases to trimming and J lost 0 bases, with 17 bases between them. Germline loops: CDR1 MNHEY, CDR2 SMNVEV (reference sequence). The CDR3 is 18 amino acids. CDR3 region: CASSLRQAYPPTNEKLFF. The CDR3 DNA sequence: TGTGCCAGCAGTTTGAGACAGGCGTATCCTCCAACTAATGAAAAACTGTTTTTT. Together with reference TRBV27 and TRBJ1-4, the CDR3 gives the full variable domain: EAQVTQNPRYLITVTGKKLTVTCSQNMNHEYMSWYRQDPGLGLRQIYYSMNVEVTDKGDVPEGYKVSRKEKRNFPLILESPSPNQTSLYFCASSLRQAYPPTNEKLFFGSGTQLSVL.

This sequence joins TRBV5-1 and TRBJ2-1; tentatively, D is TRBD1 (6 bases). Trimming left V 3 bases short and J 4 bases short, with 11 bases between. CDR3 size: 14 residues. Germline lookup yields CDR1 SGHRS and CDR2 YFSETQ. The CDR3: CASSSRQVYNEQFF. CDR3 bases: TGCGCCAGCAGCTCGCGACAGGTATACAATGAGCAGTTCTTC.

DNA for the CDR3: TGTGCCAGCAGTTACCTAGGACAGGGGATCACCGGGGAGCTGTTTTTT. Its translation is CASSYLGQGITGELFF. The chain combines TRBV6-5 with TRBJ2-2; 9 positions agree with TRBD1. V lost 2 bases, J lost 4 bases, and 5 bases stayed unmatched. This CDR3 is 16 amino acids long. CDR1 and CDR2 from the germline V gene are MNHEY and SVGAGI.

V usage is TRBV27 and J usage is TRBJ2-1, with D possibly matching TRBD2 (6 bases). Trimming took 2 bases from V and 7 from J, leaving 12 bases between them. Per the germline V gene, CDR1 is MNHEY and CDR2 is SMNVEV (reference sequence). The CDR3 is 14 amino acids. CDR3 in amino acids: CASSLMTSGNEQFF. The CDR3 DNA is TGTGCCAGCAGTTTAATGACTAGTGGGAATGAGCAGTTCTTC.

This CDR3 reads CASSLGGTLGEKLFF. CDR3 bases: TGTGCCAGCAGCTTGGGCGGGACCCTCGGTGAAAAACTGTTTTTT. The rearrangement uses TRBV5-8 and TRBJ1-4, with D perhaps matching TRBD1 (5 bases). Per germline, CDR1 SGHTS and CDR2 YDEGEE. The CDR3 sequence is 15 residues long. Deletions cut 0 bases from V and 7 bases from J, with 13 bases between.

CDR3 sequence: CASSLGLDTQYF. The CDR3 nucleotides are TGTGCCAGCAGCTTAGGGCTAGATACGCAGTATTTT. The gene calls are TRBV7-6 and TRBJ2-3; D uncertain. CDR1 is SGHVS, CDR2 FNYEAQ, per germline. Trimming shortened V by 1 base and J by 5 bases, and 4 bases separated the two germline ends. The CDR3 is made up of 12 amino acids.

J is TRBJ2-6 and V is TRBV9, with 9 bases aligning to TRBD1. The junction had 4 bases not matched to a gene; V was cut back by 4 bases and J by 2 bases. The CDR3 contains 16 residues. Per germline, CDR1 SGDLS and CDR2 YYNGEE. CDR3 sequence: CASSPRDRAGANVLTF. CDR3 nucleotides: TGTGCCAGCAGCCCCCGGGACAGGGCTGGGGCCAACGTCCTGACTTTC.

This chain joins TRBV4-1 and TRBJ2-2; no reliable D call. Germline V CDR1 and CDR2: MGHRA, YSYEKL. The CDR3 is 16 amino acids. V shed 0 bases and J shed 6 bases, with 14 bases lying between them. CDR3 sequence (DNA): TGCGCCAGCAGCCAAGAGGATAATCACGAGTCCGGGGAGCTGTTTTTT. It translates to CASSQEDNHESGELFF.

The DNA of the CDR3 is TGTGCCAGCAGCCTAGGGACAGGGGTCTCCTACGAGCAGTACTTC. Protein product: CASSLGTGVSYEQYF. The chain recombines TRBV5-5 with TRBJ2-7; 10 bases map to TRBD1. Germline CDR1 SGHKS, CDR2 YYEKEE (reference sequence). The CDR3 is 15 residues long. V gave up 4 bases and J gave up 0 bases; unmatched junction bases: 4.

V usage is TRBV4-3 and J usage is TRBJ2-1; 12 bases are shared with TRBD2. This CDR3 has 17 residues. The trim removed 3 bases at V and 5 bases at J, leaving 8 bases unmatched. CDR1 and CDR2 (germline): LGHNA, YSLEER. CDR3 DNA sequence: TGCGCCAGCAGCCAGAACCTAGCGGGGGGGTTTCACAATGAGCAGTTCTTC. Translating gives CASSQNLAGGFHNEQFF.

The V and J genes are TRBV6-5 and TRBJ2-2; a possible D gene is TRBD1 (5 bases). The CDR3 is made up of 15 amino acids. The ends were cut back, 0 bases at V and 1 base at J, with 6 bases in the middle. Germline CDR1 reads MNHEY; CDR2 reads SVGAGI. The CDR3 loop is CASSYSTGNTGELFF. As DNA, the CDR3 is TGTGCCAGCAGTTACTCCACAGGGAACACCGGGGAGCTGTTTTTT.

The chain joins TRBV6-6 to TRBJ1-1; no firm D call. The CDR3 is 14 residues long. From germline, CDR1 is MNHNY and CDR2 SVGAGI (reference sequence). Between the trimmed V and J ends, which lost 0 bases and 1 base, there was a span of 6 bases. The CDR3 DNA sequence: TGTGCCAGCAGTTACTCGTCGGCGAACACTGAAGCTTTCTTT. It specifies CASSYSSANTEAFF.

This clone was observed once. The chain is built from TRBV4-2 and TRBJ2-1; D remains ambiguous. Trimming pared 5 bases from V and 6 bases from J, leaving 11 bases between. The CDR3 loop spans 13 amino acids. Germline CDR1 reads LGHNA; CDR2 reads YNFKEQ. As DNA, the CDR3 is TGTGCCAGCAGCTTGTGGGGTGTCAATGAGCAGTTCTTC. It codes for CASSLWGVNEQFF.

The chain uses TRBV28 and TRBJ2-7; a weak D match, TRBD2 (6 bases). The germline CDR1 and CDR2 sequences are MDHEN and SYDVKM. V was clipped by 5 bases and J by 2 bases, with 10 bases between them. This CDR3 has 13 residues. CDR3 sequence: CASSIGGTYEQYF. CDR3 in DNA: TGTGCCAGCAGTATAGGCGGGACCTACGAGCAGTACTTC.

This chain uses TRBV7-8 with TRBJ1-1; unclear D gene. This CDR3 is built from 16 residues. Trimming pared 8 bases from V and 0 bases from J, leaving 19 bases between. Per the germline V gene, CDR1 is SGHVS and CDR2 is FQNEAQ. The DNA for the CDR3 is TGTGCCAGCGATCGGTGGGCAGTAAACATGAACACTGAAGCTTTCTTT. Its protein is CASDRWAVNMNTEAFF. Drawing the rest from reference TRBV7-8 and TRBJ1-1, the complete variable domain is GAGVSQSPRYKVAKRGQDVALRCDPISGHVSLFWYQQALGQGPEFLTYFQNEAQLDKSGLPSDRFFAERPEGSVSTLKIQRTQQEDSAVYLCASDRWAVNMNTEAFFGQGTRLTVV.

This clone was detected a few times. V usage is TRBV9 and J usage is TRBJ1-5; TRBD1 is a possible D gene (5 bases). Germline V gene data show CDR1 as SGDLS and CDR2 as YYNGEE. This CDR3 spans 15 amino acids. Deletions cut 4 bases from V and 2 bases from J, with 13 bases between. The CDR3 coding sequence is TGTGCCAGCAGCCCCGAGGGGCACGGCAATCAGCCCCAGCATTTT. It specifies CASSPEGHGNQPQHF.

CDR3 DNA: TGTGCCAGCAGTTTACCGGGACCGACCTACGAGCAGTACTTC. This encodes CASSLPGPTYEQYF. This chain connects TRBV27 to TRBJ2-7; the D call may be TRBD1 or TRBD2 (5 bases each). CDR3 length: 14 residues. Trimming shortened V by 2 bases and J by 2 bases, and 10 bases separated the two germline ends. CDR1 and CDR2 from the germline V gene are MNHEY and SMNVEV (reference sequence).

The chain combines TRBV7-9 with TRBJ1-1, with TRBD1 matching 7 bases. V was pared by 5 bases and J by 3 bases, with 9 bases of the junction left unmatched. Germline V gene lookup returns CDR1 SEHNR and CDR2 FQNEAQ (reference sequence). The CDR3 is 15 residues long. CDR3 in DNA: TGTGCCAGCAGCAATCCAGGGGGAAAGGACACTGAAGCTTTCTTT. Translation gives CASSNPGGKDTEAFF.

Details on this clone: This same CDR3 is encoded by further DNA sequences in the sample. The chain links TRBV27 to TRBJ2-7; D is undetermined. V gave up 2 bases and J gave up 6 bases, with 5 bases separating them. CDR1 and CDR2 (germline): MNHEY, SMNVEV (reference sequence). The CDR3 runs 11 residues. The CDR3 DNA reads as TGTGCCAGCAGTTTAGGACCCGAGCAGTACTTC. Protein sequence: CASSLGPEQYF.

The rearrangement links TRBV9 to TRBJ1-1; unclear D gene. Trimming shortened V by 1 base and J by 0 bases, and 13 bases separated the two germline ends. Germline CDR1 is SGDLS and CDR2 is YYNGEE. The CDR3 spans 16 residues. CDR3 sequence: CASSVISPAMNTEAFF. CDR3 in DNA: TGTGCCAGCAGCGTAATAAGCCCCGCTATGAACACTGAAGCTTTCTTT.

The V gene is TRBV15, the J gene TRBJ2-5, with TRBD2 matching over 12 bases. V was pared by 0 bases and J by 1 base, with 6 bases of the junction left unmatched. Germline lookup yields CDR1 LNHNV and CDR2 YYDKDF (reference sequence). CDR3 size: 18 residues. CDR3 bases: TGTGCCACCAGCAGAGATCTGGGACTAGCGGGCCTCCAAGAGACCCAGTACTTC. It codes for CATSRDLGLAGLQETQYF. The entire variable domain, with the rest obtained from reference TRBV15 and TRBJ2-5, is as follows: DAMVIQNPRYQVTQFGKPVTLSCSQTLNHNVMYWYQQKSSQAPKLLFHYYDKDFNNEADTPDNFQSRRPNTSFCFLDIRSPGLGDTAMYLCATSRDLGLAGLQETQYFGPGTRLLVL.

The gene calls are TRBV29-1 and TRBJ2-1; perhaps TRBD2 as D (6 bases). This CDR3 region has 14 residues. V lost 6 bases, J lost 0 bases, and 12 bases lay in between. Looked up from germline, CDR1 is SQVTM and CDR2 is ANQGSEA. CDR3 sequence (DNA): TGCAGCGTGGGGACTCTGAGCTCCTACAATGAGCAGTTCTTC. It yields the protein CSVGTLSSYNEQFF.

The chain has TRBV28 and TRBJ2-3; 11 positions agree with TRBD2. The J segment lost 8 bases and the V segment lost 4 bases, leaving 20 bases of the junction unmatched. This CDR3 has 19 amino acids. Germline-derived CDR1 and CDR2 are MDHEN and SYDVKM. The DNA of the CDR3 is TGTGCCAGCAGTTCTATAGCGGGAGGGCCTTTGGATTTAGTAGGTACGCAGTATTTT. Its protein product is CASSSIAGGPLDLVGTQYF.

The CDR3 is CASRGPVGHQPQHF. The CDR3 DNA is TGTGCCAGCAGGGGACCTGTAGGGCATCAGCCCCAGCATTTT. V is TRBV28 and J is TRBJ1-5; D might be TRBD1 (5 bases). This CDR3 has 14 amino acids. Trimming removed 6 bases at V and 5 bases at J, with 14 bases between. The V gene's germline CDR1 is MDHEN and CDR2 SYDVKM.

Note on this clone: One end of the junction is discordant with germline, which a read error may explain. The chain carries TRBV6-5 and TRBJ2-7; D ambiguous. Germline CDR1 and CDR2: MNHEY and SVGAGI. This CDR3 is 12 amino acids long. The CDR3 sequence is CTSSPGDYEQYF. The CDR3 DNA follows: TGTACCAGCAGTCCAGGAGACTACGAGCAGTACTTC.

This chain joins TRBV10-3 and TRBJ2-1, with unresolved D. The CDR3 runs 15 residues. Germline V CDR1 and CDR2: ENHRY, SYGVKD. V was trimmed by 1 base and J by 2 bases, leaving 9 bases between them. As DNA, the CDR3 is TGTGCCATCAGTGAGTTAAGCGCAGCCTACAATGAGCAGTTCTTC. Amino acids: CAISELSAAYNEQFF.

The V call is TRBV6-1, the J call TRBJ1-5, with no clear D. V lost 3 bases to trimming and J lost 10 bases, with 13 bases between them. The CDR3 length is 13 residues. Per germline, CDR1 MNHNS and CDR2 SASEGT. This CDR3 is CASSDREWLPQHF. The CDR3 nucleotides are TGTGCCAGCAGTGATCGTGAGTGGTTACCCCAGCATTTT.

V and J are TRBV5-8 and TRBJ2-7; TRBD1 might be the D (6 bases). The CDR3 loop spans 14 amino acids. The germline CDR1 and CDR2 sequences are SGHTS and YDEGEE. V was pared by 0 bases and J by 4 bases, with 11 bases between. CDR3 sequence reads: CASSLGQGPYEQYF. CDR3 DNA sequence: TGTGCCAGCAGCTTGGGGCAGGGGCCTTACGAGCAGTACTTC. Complete variable domain (other parts from reference TRBV5-8 and TRBJ2-7): EAGVTQSPTHLIKTRGQQATLRCSPISGHTSVYWYQQALGLGLQFLLWYDEGEERNRGNFPPRFSGRQFPNYSSELNVNALELEDSALYLCASSLGQGPYEQYFGPGTRLTVT.